Shown below are 29 T cell receptor beta chains from a single sample sequenced in a study of T cell changes during pregnancy in multiple sclerosis. The data were produced by immunoSEQ multiplex PCR, yet TCRdb's version contains in-frame clones alone and is incomplete. The data hold about 61,000 clones, with just under 90% observed a single time. Sequencing used peripheral blood, obtained in the first trimester of pregnancy. These receptor sequences come from a female donor in good health, enrolled as a control in a pregnancy study.

The chain is built from TRBV19 and TRBJ1-6; D unclear. CDR3 length: 16 amino acids. With 3 bases removed from V and 0 bases from J, the gap between germline ends came to 9 bases. CDR1 and CDR2 from the germline V gene are LNHDA and SQIVND (reference sequence). The CDR3 bases are TGTGCCAGTAGTATTCTCACGAGCTCCTATAATTCACCCCTCCACTTT. Amino acid sequence: CASSILTSSYNSPLHF. Filled out from reference TRBV19 and TRBJ1-6, the complete variable domain reads DGGITQSPKYLFRKEGQNVTLSCEQNLNHDAMYWYRQDPGQGLRLIYYSQIVNDFQKGDIAEGYSVSREKKESFPLTVTSAQKNPTAFYLCASSILTSSYNSPLHFGNGTRLTVT.

The V gene is TRBV7-2, the J gene TRBJ1-6; TRBD1 might be the D (5 bases). Germline CDR1 and CDR2: SGHTA and FQGNSA. This CDR3 comprises 14 residues. Trimming cost V 5 bases and J 7 bases, with 12 bases left between them. CDR3 nucleotides: TGTGCCAGCAGCCTGGCAGGGTCCAATTCACCCCTCCACTTT. Its protein product is CASSLAGSNSPLHF.

CDR3 bases: TGTGCCAGCAGTGAATTGGGACAGGGGAATTCACCCCTCCACTTT. It yields the protein CASSELGQGNSPLHF. The V and J genes are TRBV25-1 and TRBJ1-6, with 10 bases identical to TRBD1. Germline trimming cut 1 base from V and 7 bases from J; bases unmatched to any gene: 1. Germline assignment: CDR1 MGHDK and CDR2 SYGVNS. This CDR3 is built from 15 residues.

The V call is TRBV7-9, the J call TRBJ2-7; the D is unclear. Germline assignment: CDR1 SEHNR and CDR2 FQNEAQ (reference sequence). V was shortened by 6 bases and J by 4 bases, with 10 bases between the two germline ends. CDR3 length equals 12 residues. CDR3 sequence: CASRIHTYEQYF. Here the CDR3 DNA reads TGTGCCAGCAGAATTCACACATACGAGCAGTACTTC. Full variable domain (missing parts from reference TRBV7-9 and TRBJ2-7): DTGVSQNPRHKITKRGQNVTFRCDPISEHNRLYWYRQTLGQGPEFLTYFQNEAQLEKSRLLSDRFSAERPKGSFSTLEIQRTEQGDSAMYLCASRIHTYEQYFGPGTRLTVT.

CDR3 residues: CASRKWQGEYGYTF. As DNA, the CDR3 is TGTGCCAGCAGGAAGTGGCAGGGGGAGTATGGCTACACCTTC. The chain employs TRBV27 and TRBJ1-2; TRBD1 aligns across 7 bases. J gave up 5 bases and V 6 bases, and 9 bases lay outside the gene matches. The CDR3 runs 14 residues. Germline CDR1 is MNHEY and CDR2 is SMNVEV (reference sequence).

CDR3 coding DNA: TGCGCCAGCAGCTTAGAGGGATGGACTGAAGCTTTCTTT. Residues: CASSLEGWTEAFF. The chain combines TRBV5-1 with TRBJ1-1; D gene ambiguous. The germline V gene has CDR1 SGHRS and CDR2 YFSETQ. This CDR3 has 13 residues. Trimming removed 2 bases at V and 5 bases at J, with 10 bases between.

The CDR3 loop is CASSLEGADTEAFF. The CDR3 DNA reads TGTGCCAGCAGCTTAGAGGGGGCTGACACTGAAGCTTTCTTT. The rearrangement links TRBV5-4 to TRBJ1-1, with TRBD1 identical over 7 bases. The germline V gene encodes CDR1 SGHNT and CDR2 YYREEE (reference sequence). This CDR3 has 14 residues. V gave up 2 bases and J gave up 3 bases; unmatched junction bases: 4. Filled out from reference TRBV5-4 and TRBJ1-1, the complete variable domain reads ETGVTQSPTHLIKTRGQQVTLRCSSQSGHNTVSWYQQALGQGPQFIFQYYREEENGRGNFPPRFSGLQFPNYSSELNVNALELDDSALYLCASSLEGADTEAFFGQGTRLTVV.

Regarding this clone: The junction departs from germline at one end; a sequencing error may be responsible. The V call is TRBV7-7, the J call TRBJ1-5; 7 nucleotides agree with TRBD1. The CDR3 totals 15 residues. The germline V gene has CDR1 SSHAT and CDR2 FNYEAQ (reference sequence). CDR3 protein: CASSLGGAGNQPQHF. The CDR3 DNA reads as TGTGCTAGCAGCTTAGGGGGCGCGGGCAATCAGCCCCAGCATTTT.

The chain has TRBV5-1 and TRBJ1-2; 9 bases fit TRBD1. This CDR3 spans 15 amino acids. CDR1 and CDR2 (germline): SGHRS, YFSETQ. V gave up 4 bases and J gave up 3 bases; unmatched junction bases: 7. The CDR3, as DNA: TGCGCCAGCAGCAAAACAGGGGGCGCAGACTATGGCTACACCTTC. Translation: CASSKTGGADYGYTF.

The chain's CDR3 is CASSQDPNTGDEKLFF. CDR3 nucleotide sequence: TGTGCCAGCAGCCAAGATCCAAATACAGGTGATGAAAAACTGTTTTTT. The rearrangement joins TRBV4-2 to TRBJ1-4; the D gene is possibly TRBD1 (5 bases). Deletions cut 0 bases from V and 6 bases from J, with 14 bases between. Germline CDR1 is LGHNA and CDR2 is YNFKEQ. This CDR3 comprises 16 residues.

The V gene is TRBV4-1, the J gene TRBJ1-2; D uncertain. The CDR3 covers 13 residues. Per the germline V gene, CDR1 is MGHRA and CDR2 is YSYEKL. Trimming removed 8 bases from V and 4 bases from J, with 14 bases in between. CDR3 residues: CASGGEAGYGYTF. The CDR3 DNA is TGCGCCAGCGGAGGAGAGGCGGGCTATGGCTACACCTTC.

V and J are TRBV11-2 and TRBJ2-3; weak D call: TRBD2 (5 bases). Trimming stripped 0 bases from V and 5 bases from J, with 15 bases between. The CDR3 has 16 residues. In germline, CDR1 is SGHAT, CDR2 FQNNGV. In DNA form, the CDR3 reads TGTGCCAGCAGCTTAGATCCTAGCATAATTCTAGATACGCAGTATTTT. It is translated as CASSLDPSIILDTQYF.

The chain has TRBV6-4 and TRBJ2-7, with 11 bases that match TRBD1. Per germline, CDR1 MRHNA and CDR2 SNTAGT. Trimming took 3 bases from V and 3 from J; bases not matched to a gene: 1. The CDR3 length is 14 residues. Here the CDR3 DNA reads TGTGCCAGCAGTGAAGGGACAGGGGGCTACGAGCAGTACTTC. This translates into CASSEGTGGYEQYF.

The chain carries TRBV4-3 and TRBJ2-2; tentatively, D is TRBD1 (5 bases). The germline V gene encodes CDR1 LGHNA and CDR2 YSLEER. The length of the CDR3 is 13 residues. The germline V and J ends were trimmed by 1 base and 11 bases, with 11 bases remaining between them. The CDR3 loop is CASSQVRAPELFF. The CDR3 region has the DNA TGCGCCAGCAGCCAAGTCAGGGCTCCCGAGCTGTTTTTT.

V and J are TRBV6-4 and TRBJ1-2; TRBD1 might be the D (6 bases). Trimming cost V 3 bases and J 5 bases, with 13 bases left between them. The CDR3 is 14 amino acids. The germline V gene encodes CDR1 MRHNA and CDR2 SNTAGT. The CDR3 protein is CASSEGAYGYGYTF. The CDR3 DNA is TGTGCCAGCAGTGAGGGGGCGTACGGATATGGCTACACCTTC.

The rearrangement links TRBV5-4 to TRBJ2-3, with D tentatively TRBD2 (7 bases). The CDR3 loop spans 16 amino acids. The germline V gene encodes CDR1 SGHNT and CDR2 YYREEE (reference sequence). V shed 1 base and J shed 4 bases, with 16 bases lying between them. The CDR3, as DNA: TGTGCCAGCAGCTTGTTTAGCGGAGGGGGGGCAGATACGCAGTATTTT. The encoded protein is CASSLFSGGGADTQYF.

This chain uses TRBV27 with TRBJ1-5; 8 nucleotides agree with TRBD1. Germline V CDR1 and CDR2: MNHEY, SMNVEV (reference sequence). The CDR3 loop spans 15 amino acids. The V gene end was trimmed by 6 bases and the J gene end by 0 bases; junction bases not matched to a gene: 4. This chain's CDR3 is CASSRGTGSNQPQHF. Written as DNA, the CDR3 is TGTGCCAGCAGCCGAGGGACAGGTAGCAATCAGCCCCAGCATTTT.

The chain combines TRBV7-8 with TRBJ2-3, with 9 bases matching TRBD1. Germline CDR1 is SGHVS and CDR2 is FQNEAQ. Trimming at V came to 5 bases and at J to 1 base, leaving 7 bases not matched to a gene. The CDR3 is 16 residues long. CDR3 loop: CASSRYRDRGTDTQYF. As DNA, the CDR3 is TGTGCCAGCAGCCGATACCGGGACAGGGGCACAGATACGCAGTATTTT.

The chain employs TRBV30 and TRBJ2-5, with unresolved D. Germline loops: CDR1 GTSNPN, CDR2 SVGIG (reference sequence). V lost 3 bases and J 4 bases, leaving 6 bases between the germline ends. The CDR3 contains 11 residues. The CDR3 spells CAWSPRETQYF. The DNA for the CDR3 is TGTGCCTGGAGCCCTCGAGAGACCCAGTACTTC.

The CDR3 loop is CASSPLDSYGYTF. CDR3 sequence (DNA): TGCGCCAGCAGCCCCCTGGACAGTTATGGCTACACCTTC. The V call is TRBV5-1, the J call TRBJ1-2; a possible D gene is TRBD1 (6 bases). This CDR3 is 13 amino acids long. Germline lookup yields CDR1 SGHRS and CDR2 YFSETQ. Trimming pared 4 bases from V and 5 bases from J, leaving 12 bases between. Together with reference TRBV5-1 and TRBJ1-2, the CDR3 gives the full variable domain: KAGVTQTPRYLIKTRGQQVTLSCSPISGHRSVSWYQQTPGQGLQFLFEYFSETQRNKGNFPGRFSGRQFSNSRSEMNVSTLELGDSALYLCASSPLDSYGYTFGSGTRLTVV.

The chain uses TRBV2 and TRBJ2-7, with D possibly being TRBD2 (6 bases). The V end lost 6 bases, the J end lost 6 bases, and 15 bases lay between the germline ends. The CDR3 covers 13 residues. In germline, CDR1 is SNHLY, CDR2 FYNNEI. Here the CDR3 reads CASRRDGGAEQYF. CDR3 DNA sequence: TGTGCCAGCAGGAGGGACGGCGGGGCCGAGCAGTACTTC.

The chain couples TRBV7-2 to TRBJ1-2; 8 bases are a match to TRBD1. The CDR3 has 15 residues. V lost 5 bases to trimming and J lost 4 bases; unmatched junction nucleotides: 9. Germline V CDR1 and CDR2: SGHTA, FQGNSA. CDR3 DNA: TGTGCCAGCAGCCCATACAGGGGGGAGGTCTATGGCTACACCTTC. Translation gives CASSPYRGEVYGYTF.

There are a few counts of this clone. The chain carries TRBV9 and TRBJ2-2; D gene uncertain. V lost 0 bases and J lost 7, with 4 bases in between. The CDR3 contains 12 residues. Per the germline V gene, CDR1 is SGDLS and CDR2 is YYNGEE. CDR3 in amino acids: CASSVALGELFF. The CDR3 DNA sequence: TGTGCCAGCAGCGTAGCACTCGGGGAGCTGTTTTTT.

This clone was counted a single time. The chain combines TRBV10-2 with TRBJ1-1; D perhaps matches TRBD1 (6 bases). V was trimmed by 6 bases and J by 1 base, leaving 12 bases between them. Per the germline V gene, CDR1 is WSHSY and CDR2 is SAAADI. This CDR3 region has 14 residues. CDR3 protein: CASSSGTWNTEAFF. CDR3 coding DNA: TGCGCCAGCAGCTCCGGGACATGGAACACTGAAGCTTTCTTT.

The chain uses TRBV7-2 and TRBJ2-1; tentative D call: TRBD2 (5 bases). From germline, CDR1 is SGHTA and CDR2 FQGNSA. The CDR3 extends over 18 amino acids. Deletions cut 1 base from V and 0 bases from J, with 16 bases between. This CDR3 is CASSLVVLTGSSYNEQFF. DNA for the CDR3: TGTGCCAGCAGCTTAGTAGTGTTGACTGGGAGCTCCTACAATGAGCAGTTCTTC. The full variable domain, completed using reference TRBV7-2 and TRBJ2-1, is GAGVSQSPSNKVTEKGKDVELRCDPISGHTALYWYRQSLGQGLEFLIYFQGNSAPDKSGLPSDRFSAERTGGSVSTLTIQRTQQEDSAVYLCASSLVVLTGSSYNEQFFGPGTRLTVL.

The chain combines TRBV2 with TRBJ2-1; 9 bases are a match to TRBD2. CDR1 is SNHLY and CDR2 is FYNNEI in the germline V gene. J was trimmed by 4 bases and V by 4 bases; bases with no gene match: 8. The length of the CDR3 is 16 residues. Here the CDR3 DNA reads TGTGCCAGCAGTGGCGGTAGCGGGGGCCTTTACAATGAGCAGTTCTTC. Translated, it gives CASSGGSGGLYNEQFF.

The V and J genes are TRBV7-8 and TRBJ1-1; 11 bases line up with TRBD1. V was clipped by 3 bases and J by 0 bases; unmatched bases: 6. The CDR3 has 17 amino acids. Per germline, CDR1 SGHVS and CDR2 FQNEAQ. In DNA form, the CDR3 reads TGTGCCAGCAGCTTGGACAGGGGGCTTTCGGTGAACACTGAAGCTTTCTTT. Amino acids: CASSLDRGLSVNTEAFF. The variable domain in full, with the rest retrieved from reference TRBV7-8 and TRBJ1-1, is GAGVSQSPRYKVAKRGQDVALRCDPISGHVSLFWYQQALGQGPEFLTYFQNEAQLDKSGLPSDRFFAERPEGSVSTLKIQRTQQEDSAVYLCASSLDRGLSVNTEAFFGQGTRLTVV.

The rearrangement links TRBV15 to TRBJ2-2, with D tentatively TRBD1 (5 bases). Germline V gene sequence: CDR1 LNHNV, CDR2 YYDKDF (reference sequence). The V end was cut by 6 bases, the J end by 5 bases, with 7 bases between. The CDR3 is 12 residues long. CDR3 region: CATRRGTGELFF. The CDR3 DNA sequence: TGTGCCACCAGAAGGGGAACCGGGGAGCTGTTTTTT.

The chain employs TRBV4-3 and TRBJ2-6; no definite D call. CDR3 length equals 16 residues. V lost 1 base and J lost 0, with 7 bases in between. Per germline, CDR1 LGHNA and CDR2 YSLEER. CDR3 sequence: CASSQVVSSGANVLTF. The DNA for the CDR3 is TGCGCCAGCAGCCAAGTAGTTAGCTCTGGGGCCAACGTCCTGACTTTC.